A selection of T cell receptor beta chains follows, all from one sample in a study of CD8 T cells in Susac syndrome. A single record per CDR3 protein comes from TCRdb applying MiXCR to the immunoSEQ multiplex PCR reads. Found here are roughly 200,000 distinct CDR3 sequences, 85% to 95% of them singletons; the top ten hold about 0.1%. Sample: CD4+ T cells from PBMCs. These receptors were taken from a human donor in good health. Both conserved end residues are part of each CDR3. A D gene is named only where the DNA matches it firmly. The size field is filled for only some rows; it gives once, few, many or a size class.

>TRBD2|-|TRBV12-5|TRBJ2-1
CASGLALTSGYLHEQFF
TGTGCTAGTGGTTTGGCCCTGACTAGCGGGTATCTACATGAGCAGTTCTTC
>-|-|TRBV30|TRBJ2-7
CAWGRSSYEQYF
TGTGCCTGGGGGAGGAGCTCCTACGAGCAGTACTTC
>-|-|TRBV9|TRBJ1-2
CASSQAPRYGYTF
TGTGCCAGCAGCCAGGCCCCGCGCTATGGCTACACCTTC
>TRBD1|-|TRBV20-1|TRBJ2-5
CSAGGTGGMETQYF
TGCAGTGCTGGGGGGACAGGGGGGATGGAGACCCAGTACTTC
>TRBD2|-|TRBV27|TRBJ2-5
CASRPPGLAGAQETQYF
TGTGCCAGCAGGCCCCCGGGACTAGCGGGGGCACAAGAGACCCAGTACTTC
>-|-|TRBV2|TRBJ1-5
CASEQGRNQPQHF
TGTGCCAGCGAACAGGGCCGCAATCAGCCCCAGCATTTT
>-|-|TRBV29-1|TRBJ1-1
CSVELHRDTEAFF
TGCAGCGTTGAGCTCCACCGGGACACTGAAGCTTTCTTT
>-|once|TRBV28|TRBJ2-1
CASRYRVYNEQFF
TGTGCCAGCAGGTACAGGGTTTACAATGAGCAGTTCTTC
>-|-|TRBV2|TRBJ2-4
CASRADRNIQYF
TGTGCCAGCAGAGCGGACAGAAACATTCAGTACTTC
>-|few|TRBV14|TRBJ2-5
CASSQDLETQYF
TGTGCCAGCAGCCAAGATCTGGAGACCCAGTACTTC
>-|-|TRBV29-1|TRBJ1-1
CSVKGGTEAFF
TGCAGCGTCAAAGGTGGCACTGAAGCTTTCTTT
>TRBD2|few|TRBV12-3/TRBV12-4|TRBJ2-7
CASSRGTSGSYEQYF
TGTGCCAGCAGTCGAGGGACTAGCGGCTCCTACGAGCAGTACTTC
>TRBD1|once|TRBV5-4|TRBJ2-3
CASSAGQGTDTQYF
TGTGCCAGCAGCGCGGGACAGGGGACAGATACGCAGTATTTT
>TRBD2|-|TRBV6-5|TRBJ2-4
CASSSLGLAPLIQYF
TGTGCCAGCAGTTCCCTTGGACTAGCCCCTCTTATTCAGTACTTC
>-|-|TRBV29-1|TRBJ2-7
CSVTGVESGEYYEQYF
TGCAGCGTGACCGGGGTGGAGTCGGGGGAATACTACGAGCAGTACTTC
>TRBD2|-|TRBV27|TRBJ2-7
CASSFTAGGEQYF
TGTGCCAGCAGTTTCACAGCGGGAGGGGAGCAGTACTTC
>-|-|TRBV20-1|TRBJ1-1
CSARVGFVTEAFF
TGCAGTGCTAGAGTCGGGTTTGTCACTGAAGCTTTCTTT
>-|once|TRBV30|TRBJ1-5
CAWSVPRFGQPQLF
TGTGCCTGGAGTGTACCGAGGTTCGGTCAGCCCCAGCTTTTT
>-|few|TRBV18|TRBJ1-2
CASSPQGTGGYTF
TGTGCCAGCTCACCACAGGGGACGGGTGGCTACACCTTC
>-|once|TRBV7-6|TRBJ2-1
CASSLGQLGGNEQFF
TGTGCCAGCAGCTTAGGACAACTAGGGGGCAATGAGCAGTTCTTC
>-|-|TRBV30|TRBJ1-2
CAWSVRRNYGYTF
TGTGCCTGGAGTGTTAGGAGGAACTATGGCTACACCTTC
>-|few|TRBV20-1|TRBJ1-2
CSVSYGYTF
TGCAGTGTGTCCTATGGCTACACCTTC
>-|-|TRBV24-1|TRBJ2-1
CATKEQGGNEQFF
TGTGCCACCAAAGAGCAGGGCGGCAATGAGCAGTTCTTC
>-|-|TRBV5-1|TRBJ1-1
CASRWRLGEETEAFF
TGCGCCAGCAGATGGAGACTAGGGGAGGAAACTGAAGCTTTCTTT
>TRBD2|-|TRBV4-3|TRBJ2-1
CASSPLGLATGEQFF
TGCGCCAGCAGCCCCCTGGGACTAGCGACGGGTGAGCAGTTCTTC
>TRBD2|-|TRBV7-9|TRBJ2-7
CASSPGLAGGSYEQYF
TGTGCCAGCAGCCCGGGACTAGCGGGAGGCTCCTACGAGCAGTACTTC
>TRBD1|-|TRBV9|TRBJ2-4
CASSGQGAIAKNIQYF
TGTGCCAGCAGCGGACAGGGGGCTATAGCCAAAAACATTCAGTACTTC
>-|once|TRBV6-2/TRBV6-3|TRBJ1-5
CASRPAPFEVGQPQHF
TGTGCCAGCAGACCCGCCCCGTTTGAGGTTGGTCAGCCCCAGCATTTT
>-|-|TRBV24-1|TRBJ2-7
CATSWGGFPYEQYF
TGTGCCACCTCATGGGGTGGGTTCCCCTACGAGCAGTACTTC